The present entry profiles one T cell receptor beta chain with its context. Antigen: not known. TCRdb ran MiXCR on the RACE reads and lists one entry per CDR3 protein. The table lists more than 300,000 distinct CDR3 sequences, roughly 5% of them singletons. The data derive from a study of human T cells and chemical hapten exposure. Broader study findings: Donors in the study had alopecia, meaning their immune response may differ from healthy people's.

This sample's time point: pre-sensitization, week 0. Treatment indicated: therapeutic diphenylcyclopropenone sensitization with weekly scalp DPC. The CDR3 contains 14 residues. Germline V gene data show CDR1 as SQVTM and CDR2 as ANQGSEA. With 4 bases clipped from V and 2 bases from J, the junction kept 7 bases outside the gene matches. V is TRBV29-1 and J is TRBJ2-7; 8 bases fit TRBD2. The sequenced sample was whole blood, obtained in connection with sensitization to the hapten diphenylcyclopropenone (DPC). The clonotype comes from a woman aged 45-59 years with alopecia areata. Some clones in this sample may be carry-over from other donors' samples. CDR3 nucleotides: TGCAGCGTTGCGGGACTAGGGGGGACCTACGAGCAGTACTTC. The encoded protein is CSVAGLGGTYEQYF.